This paragraph covers one T cell receptor beta chain sequence. Its antigen is still unknown. These data originate in a study of cytotoxic CD8 clonotypes in ibrutinib-treated CLL. Study-wide context: Productive templates averaged about 260,000 per sample, and productive rearrangements some 96,000.

Sequenced by immunoSEQ multiplex PCR; TCRdb stores in-frame clones only, minus some. The repertoire holds some 63,000 clones, about nine tenths seen once, with 3% to 3.5% in the top ten. The CDR3 consists of 15 residues. Trimming at V came to 5 bases and at J to 7 bases, leaving 12 bases not matched to a gene. The V gene's germline CDR1 is MDHEN and CDR2 SYDVKM. Findings and caveats of the study: Increased clonality at ibrutinib response gave way to a return toward baseline at progression.

The sequence was obtained from a human donor with chronic lymphocytic leukemia. The specimen was PBMCs, collected after 12 months of ibrutinib treatment. The J gene is TRBJ1-2, the V gene TRBV28, with TRBD1 matching over 8 bases. The CDR3 protein is CASSPGQVFFSGYTF. DNA of the CDR3: TGTGCCAGCAGTCCGGGACAGGTGTTCTTCTCTGGCTACACCTTC.